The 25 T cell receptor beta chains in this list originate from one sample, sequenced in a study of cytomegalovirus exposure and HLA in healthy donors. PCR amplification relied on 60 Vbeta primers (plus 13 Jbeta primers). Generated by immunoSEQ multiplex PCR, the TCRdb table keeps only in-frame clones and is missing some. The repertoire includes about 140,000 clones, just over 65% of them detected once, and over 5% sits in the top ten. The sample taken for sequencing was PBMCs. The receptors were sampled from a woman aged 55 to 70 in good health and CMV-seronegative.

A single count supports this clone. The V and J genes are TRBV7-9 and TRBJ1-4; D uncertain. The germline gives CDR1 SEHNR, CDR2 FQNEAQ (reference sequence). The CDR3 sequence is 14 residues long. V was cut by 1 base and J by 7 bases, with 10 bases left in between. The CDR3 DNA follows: TGTGCCAGCAGCTTAGGGGGAGAGGTTGAAAAACTGTTTTTT. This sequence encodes CASSLGGEVEKLFF.

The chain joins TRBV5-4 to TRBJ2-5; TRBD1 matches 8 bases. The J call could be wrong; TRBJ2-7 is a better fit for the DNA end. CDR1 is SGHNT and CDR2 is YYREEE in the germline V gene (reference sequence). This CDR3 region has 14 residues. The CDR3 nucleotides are TGTGCCAGCAGCGCCCAATGGGGACAGGACGAGCAGTACTTC. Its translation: CASSAQWGQDEQYF.

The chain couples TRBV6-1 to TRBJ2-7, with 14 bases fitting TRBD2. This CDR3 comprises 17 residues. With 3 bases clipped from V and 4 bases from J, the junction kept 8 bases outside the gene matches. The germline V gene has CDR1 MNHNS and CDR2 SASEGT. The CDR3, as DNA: TGTGCCAGCAGTGAGTACCCAGGGACTAGCGGGAGTTACGAGCAGTACTTC. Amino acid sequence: CASSEYPGTSGSYEQYF.

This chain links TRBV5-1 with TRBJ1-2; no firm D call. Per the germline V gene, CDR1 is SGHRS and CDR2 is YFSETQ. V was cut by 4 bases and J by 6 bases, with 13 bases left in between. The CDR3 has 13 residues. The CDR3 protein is CASSPRSVDGYTF. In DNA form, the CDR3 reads TGCGCCAGCAGCCCGAGGTCGGTGGATGGCTACACCTTC.

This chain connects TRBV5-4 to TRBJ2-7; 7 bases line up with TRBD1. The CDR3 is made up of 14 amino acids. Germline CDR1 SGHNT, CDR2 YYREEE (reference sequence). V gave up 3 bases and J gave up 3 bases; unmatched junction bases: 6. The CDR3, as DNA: TGTGCCAGCAGCTCGGGACAGAAGAGCTACGAGCAGTACTTC. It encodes CASSSGQKSYEQYF.

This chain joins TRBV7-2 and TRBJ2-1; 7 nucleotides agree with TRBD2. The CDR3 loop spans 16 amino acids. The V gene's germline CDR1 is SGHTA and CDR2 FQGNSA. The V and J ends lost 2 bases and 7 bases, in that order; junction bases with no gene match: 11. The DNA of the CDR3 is TGTGCCAGCAGCTTATGGGGGGGAGGGGCAGGTAATGAGCAGTTCTTC. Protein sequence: CASSLWGGGAGNEQFF.

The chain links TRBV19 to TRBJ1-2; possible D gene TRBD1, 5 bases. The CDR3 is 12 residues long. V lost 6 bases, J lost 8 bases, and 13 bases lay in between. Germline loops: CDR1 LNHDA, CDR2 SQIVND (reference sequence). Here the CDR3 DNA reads TGTGCCAGTAGGGGACGGGACTTGGGCTACACCTTC. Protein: CASRGRDLGYTF. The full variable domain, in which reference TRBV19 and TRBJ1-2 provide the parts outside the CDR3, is DGGITQSPKYLFRKEGQNVTLSCEQNLNHDAMYWYRQDPGQGLRLIYYSQIVNDFQKGDIAEGYSVSREKKESFPLTVTSAQKNPTAFYLCASRGRDLGYTFGSGTRLTVV.

CDR3 DNA sequence: TGCAGTGCGGAGGGGGCCTATGGCTACACCTTC. Amino acids: CSAEGAYGYTF. The chain recombines TRBV20-1 with TRBJ1-2; 7 nucleotides line up with TRBD1. This CDR3 has 11 residues. V lost 6 bases, J lost 4 bases, and 2 bases stayed unmatched. The germline V gene has CDR1 DFQATT and CDR2 SNEGSKA (reference sequence).

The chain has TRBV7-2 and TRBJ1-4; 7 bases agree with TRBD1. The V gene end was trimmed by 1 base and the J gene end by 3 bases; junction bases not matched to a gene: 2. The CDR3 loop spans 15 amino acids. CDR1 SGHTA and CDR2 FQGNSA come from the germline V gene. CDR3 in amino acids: CASSLVGTANEKLFF. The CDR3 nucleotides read TGTGCCAGCAGCTTAGTGGGGACAGCTAATGAAAAACTGTTTTTT.

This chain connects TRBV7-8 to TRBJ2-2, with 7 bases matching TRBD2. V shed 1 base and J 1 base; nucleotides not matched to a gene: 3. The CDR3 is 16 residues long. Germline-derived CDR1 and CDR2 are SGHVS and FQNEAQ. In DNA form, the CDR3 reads TGTGCCAGCAGCTTAGGGCTAGCGGAGAACACCGGGGAGCTGTTTTTT. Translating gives CASSLGLAENTGELFF. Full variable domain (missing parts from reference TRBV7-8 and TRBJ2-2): GAGVSQSPRYKVAKRGQDVALRCDPISGHVSLFWYQQALGQGPEFLTYFQNEAQLDKSGLPSDRFFAERPEGSVSTLKIQRTQQEDSAVYLCASSLGLAENTGELFFGEGSRLTVL.

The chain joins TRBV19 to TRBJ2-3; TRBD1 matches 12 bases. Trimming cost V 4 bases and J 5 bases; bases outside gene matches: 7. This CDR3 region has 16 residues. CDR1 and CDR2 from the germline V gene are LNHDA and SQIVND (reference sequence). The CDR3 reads CASSTPGQGAGDTQYF. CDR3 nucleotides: TGTGCCAGTAGTACTCCGGGACAGGGGGCAGGAGATACGCAGTATTTT.

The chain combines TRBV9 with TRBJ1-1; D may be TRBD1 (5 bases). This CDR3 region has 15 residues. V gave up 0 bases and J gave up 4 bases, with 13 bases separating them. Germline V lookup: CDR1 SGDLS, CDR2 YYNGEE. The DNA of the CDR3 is TGTGCCAGCAGCGTAGATAACATCGGGGGCACTGAAGCTTTCTTT. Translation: CASSVDNIGGTEAFF.

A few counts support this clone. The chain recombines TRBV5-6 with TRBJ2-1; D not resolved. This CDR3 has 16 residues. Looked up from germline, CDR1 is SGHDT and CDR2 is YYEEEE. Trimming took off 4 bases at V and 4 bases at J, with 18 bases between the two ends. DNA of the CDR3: TGTGCCAGCAGCCGGCGCAGGTCCCAAATATACAATGAGCAGTTCTTC. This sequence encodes CASSRRRSQIYNEQFF.

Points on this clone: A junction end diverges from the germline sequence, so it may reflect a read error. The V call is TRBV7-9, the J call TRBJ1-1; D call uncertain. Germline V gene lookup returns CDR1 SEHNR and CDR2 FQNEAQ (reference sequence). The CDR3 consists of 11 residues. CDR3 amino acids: CSSSLFAEAFF. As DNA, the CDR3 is TGTTCCAGCAGCTTATTCGCTGAAGCTTTCTTT.

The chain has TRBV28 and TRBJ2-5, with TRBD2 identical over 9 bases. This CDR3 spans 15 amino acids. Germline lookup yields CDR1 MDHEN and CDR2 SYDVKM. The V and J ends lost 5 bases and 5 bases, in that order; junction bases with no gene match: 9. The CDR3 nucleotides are TGTGCCAGCAGTCGTAGCGGGAGTGGTAGGGAGACCCAGTACTTC. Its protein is CASSRSGSGRETQYF.

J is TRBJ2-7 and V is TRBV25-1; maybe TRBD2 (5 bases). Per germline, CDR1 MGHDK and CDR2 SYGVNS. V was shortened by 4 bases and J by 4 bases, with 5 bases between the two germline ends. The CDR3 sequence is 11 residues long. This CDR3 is CASSGGYEQYF. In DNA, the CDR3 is TGTGCCAGCAGTGGAGGGTACGAGCAGTACTTC.

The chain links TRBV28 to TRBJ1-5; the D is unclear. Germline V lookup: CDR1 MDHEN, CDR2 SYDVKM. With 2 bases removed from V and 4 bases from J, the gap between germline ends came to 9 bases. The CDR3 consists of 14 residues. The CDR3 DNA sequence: TGTGCCAGCAGTTTAGGTGCAACAAATCAGCCCCAGCATTTT. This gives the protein CASSLGATNQPQHF.

CDR3 amino acids: CASSSRQGGEQPQHF. The CDR3 DNA sequence: TGTGCCAGCAGCTCTAGACAGGGTGGTGAACAGCCCCAGCATTTT. The chain recombines TRBV7-8 with TRBJ1-5; 7 nucleotides agree with TRBD1. CDR3 length: 15 amino acids. The V gene's germline CDR1 is SGHVS and CDR2 FQNEAQ. The ends lost 4 bases at V and 7 bases at J; junction bases unmatched: 10.

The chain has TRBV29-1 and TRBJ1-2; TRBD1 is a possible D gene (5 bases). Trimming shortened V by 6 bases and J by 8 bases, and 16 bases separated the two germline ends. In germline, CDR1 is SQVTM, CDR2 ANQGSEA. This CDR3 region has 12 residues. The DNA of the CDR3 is TGCAGCGTGCCGGGGGGATCGTTGGGCTACACCTTC. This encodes CSVPGGSLGYTF.

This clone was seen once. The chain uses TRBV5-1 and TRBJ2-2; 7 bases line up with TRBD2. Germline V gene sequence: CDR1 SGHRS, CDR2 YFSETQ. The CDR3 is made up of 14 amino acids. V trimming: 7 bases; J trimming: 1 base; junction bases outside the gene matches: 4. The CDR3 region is CASHPGGNTGELFF. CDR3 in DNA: TGCGCCAGCCATCCGGGGGGGAACACCGGGGAGCTGTTTTTT.

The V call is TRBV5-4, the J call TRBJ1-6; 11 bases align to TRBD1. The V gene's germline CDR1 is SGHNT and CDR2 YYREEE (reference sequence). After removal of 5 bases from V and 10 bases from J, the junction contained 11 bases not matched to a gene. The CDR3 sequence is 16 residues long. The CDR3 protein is CASSFGSGTGGSPLHF. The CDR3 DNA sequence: TGTGCCAGCAGTTTTGGGTCCGGGACAGGGGGATCACCCCTCCACTTT.

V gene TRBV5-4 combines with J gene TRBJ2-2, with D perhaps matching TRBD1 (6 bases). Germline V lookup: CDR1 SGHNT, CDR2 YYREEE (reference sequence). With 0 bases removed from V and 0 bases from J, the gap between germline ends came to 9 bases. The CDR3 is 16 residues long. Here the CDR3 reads CASSLAGQPNTGELFF. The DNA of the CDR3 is TGTGCCAGCAGCTTGGCTGGACAGCCGAACACCGGGGAGCTGTTTTTT.

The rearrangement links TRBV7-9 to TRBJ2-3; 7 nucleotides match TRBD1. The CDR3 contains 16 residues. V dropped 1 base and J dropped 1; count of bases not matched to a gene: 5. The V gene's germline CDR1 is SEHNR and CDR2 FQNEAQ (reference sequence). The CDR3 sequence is CASSLVAGTGTDTQYF. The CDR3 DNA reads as TGTGCCAGCAGCTTAGTAGCCGGGACAGGCACAGATACGCAGTATTTT.

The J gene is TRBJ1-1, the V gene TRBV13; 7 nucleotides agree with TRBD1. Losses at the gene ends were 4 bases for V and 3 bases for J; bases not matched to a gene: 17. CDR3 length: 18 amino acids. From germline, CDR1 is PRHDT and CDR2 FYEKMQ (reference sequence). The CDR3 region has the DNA TGTGCCAGCAGCTACAGGGGACAGTCCTTCTTCCGGGACACTGAAGCTTTCTTT. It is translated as CASSYRGQSFFRDTEAFF.

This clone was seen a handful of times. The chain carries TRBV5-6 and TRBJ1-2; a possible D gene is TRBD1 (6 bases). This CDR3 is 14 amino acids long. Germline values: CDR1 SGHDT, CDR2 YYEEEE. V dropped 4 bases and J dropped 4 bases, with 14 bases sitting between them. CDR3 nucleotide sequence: TGTGCCAGCAGCCCAGGGGTAACTGGCTATGGCTACACCTTC. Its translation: CASSPGVTGYGYTF.